This TCR beta chain stems from a study of blood T cell repertoires in COVID-19. Trimming removed 3 bases from V and 7 bases from J, with 27 bases in between. CDR1 LNHDA and CDR2 SQIVND come from the germline V gene (reference sequence). The CDR3 length is 18 residues. Sequencing used immunoSEQ multiplex PCR; TCRdb keeps in-frame clones, though not all of them. The sample gives 84,000 or so clones, just under 80% of which show up once; approximately 6% is in the top ten. The source is a man between 65 and 85 years old with COVID-19, enrolled during active disease. The sample comprised peripheral blood. V gene TRBV19 combines with J gene TRBJ1-2, with TRBD1 as a possible D gene (5 bases). In nucleotides, the CDR3 is TGTGCCAGTAGTATTTTTACAGGAAGGAAAGGCTGGTTCTCTGGCTACACCTTC. This encodes CASSIFTGRKGWFSGYTF. Full variable domain (missing parts from reference TRBV19 and TRBJ1-2): DGGITQSPKYLFRKEGQNVTLSCEQNLNHDAMYWYRQDPGQGLRLIYYSQIVNDFQKGDIAEGYSVSREKKESFPLTVTSAQKNPTAFYLCASSIFTGRKGWFSGYTFGSGTRLTVV.